This T cell receptor beta chain came from a study of blood T cells in healthy people across ages. Germline lookup yields CDR1 MNHEY and CDR2 SVGAGI. This CDR3 region has 14 residues. Whole-study findings and limits: Estimated diversity that came from one million T cells was considered an underestimate. Roughly linear declines in TCR beta diversity per million T cells occurred with age.

Alongside a J-beta primer mix, a sample-barcoded 5' primer served in a second PCR lasting 7 to 11 cycles. A single record per CDR3 protein comes from TCRdb applying MiXCR to the 5' RACE reads. The data show approximately 1,000,000 distinct CDR3 sequences, 35% to 40% seen once. The sample holds one count of this clonotype. Its antigen is unidentified. A read error may account for a junction end that differs from germline. Total RNA extraction produced at least 6 micrograms (per sample) for the study. The chain links TRBV6-5 to TRBJ2-7; the D is unclear. Sequenced sample: blood. This receptor was identified in a man between 18 and 29 years old in good health. CDR3 sequence reads: CASKRTPILYEQCF. CDR3 coding DNA: TGTGCCAGCAAGAGGACGCCGATTCTCTACGAGCAGTGCTTC.